The 9 T cell receptor beta chains reported below all come from one sample, sequenced in a study of blood T cell repertoires in COVID-19. Assay used: immunoSEQ multiplex PCR; TCRdb lists only in-frame clones, some missing. This sample has roughly 53,000 clones, with approximately 80% found just once. The specimen was peripheral blood. The receptor set was obtained from a man between 65 and 85 years old with active or convalescent COVID-19.

The genes are TRBV4-2 and TRBJ2-7; TRBD2 is a possible D gene (7 bases). In germline, CDR1 is LGHNA, CDR2 YNFKEQ. The CDR3 is made up of 16 amino acids. V lost 0 bases and J 0 bases, leaving 12 bases between the germline ends. The CDR3 DNA is TGTGCCAGCAGCCAAGACGCGGGGGCCAGCTCCTACGAGCAGTACTTC. Translation: CASSQDAGASSYEQYF.

The CDR3 region has the DNA TGTGCCAGCAGCTTAGTTGAGGCGGGGGAGCAGTACTTC. This translates into CASSLVEAGEQYF. The chain joins TRBV7-2 to TRBJ2-7; D might be TRBD2 (6 bases). The CDR3 is 13 amino acids. Per the germline V gene, CDR1 is SGHTA and CDR2 is FQGNSA. Deletions cut 1 base from V and 7 bases from J, with 11 bases between.

The V and J genes are TRBV10-3 and TRBJ2-1, with 10 bases lining up with TRBD2. V lost 4 bases to trimming and J lost 5 bases; unmatched junction nucleotides: 2. Germline loops: CDR1 ENHRY, CDR2 SYGVKD. This CDR3 has 14 amino acids. CDR3: CAISGTSGDNEQFF. The CDR3, as DNA: TGTGCCATCAGTGGTACTAGCGGGGACAATGAGCAGTTCTTC.

The chain is built from TRBV19 and TRBJ1-1; possibly TRBD1 for D (6 bases). CDR1 and CDR2 from the germline V gene are LNHDA and SQIVND (reference sequence). This CDR3 has 13 amino acids. Between the trimmed V and J ends, which lost 5 bases and 4 bases, there was a span of 11 bases. CDR3 loop: CASSLNRVTEAFF. The CDR3 DNA reads as TGTGCCAGTAGTCTCAACAGGGTCACTGAAGCTTTCTTT. The whole variable domain, filled in from reference TRBV19 and TRBJ1-1, reads DGGITQSPKYLFRKEGQNVTLSCEQNLNHDAMYWYRQDPGQGLRLIYYSQIVNDFQKGDIAEGYSVSREKKESFPLTVTSAQKNPTAFYLCASSLNRVTEAFFGQGTRLTVV.

J is TRBJ2-1 and V is TRBV5-1, with 16 bases lining up with TRBD2. This CDR3 is 17 amino acids long. With 4 bases clipped from V and 8 bases from J, the junction kept 9 bases outside the gene matches. The germline V gene has CDR1 SGHRS and CDR2 YFSETQ. The CDR3 loop reads CASSHGTSGGEFYEQFF. The CDR3 region has the DNA TGCGCCAGCAGCCACGGGACTAGCGGGGGGGAATTCTATGAGCAGTTCTTC. Full variable domain (rest looked up from reference TRBV5-1 and TRBJ2-1): KAGVTQTPRYLIKTRGQQVTLSCSPISGHRSVSWYQQTPGQGLQFLFEYFSETQRNKGNFPGRFSGRQFSNSRSEMNVSTLELGDSALYLCASSHGTSGGEFYEQFFGPGTRLTVL.

The rearrangement links TRBV14 to TRBJ2-7; weak D call: TRBD2 (5 bases). This CDR3 is built from 14 residues. The V and J ends lost 1 base and 9 bases respectively, with 16 bases between them. Per the germline V gene, CDR1 is SGHDN and CDR2 is FVKESK. DNA of the CDR3: TGTGCCAGCAGCCAAGTCTTGTCTAGCTTGGTGCAGTACTTC. It is translated as CASSQVLSSLVQYF.

The genes are TRBV12-3 or TRBV12-4 and TRBJ1-2; D remains ambiguous. With 7 bases removed from V and 7 bases from J, the gap between germline ends came to 13 bases. CDR3 length: 12 amino acids. CDR3 amino acids: CASTPIGVGYTF. CDR3 nucleotides: TGTGCCAGCACCCCAATCGGGGTTGGCTACACCTTC.

The chain has TRBV19 and TRBJ2-2, with D perhaps matching TRBD1 (6 bases). The germline gives CDR1 LNHDA, CDR2 SQIVND (reference sequence). Deletions cut 8 bases from V and 4 bases from J, with 20 bases between. CDR3 size: 16 residues. CDR3 coding DNA: TGTGCCAGTCAGGATGGGGGCGCCAGAATCACCGGGGAGCTGTTTTTT. Residues: CASQDGGARITGELFF. Based on the CDR3 plus reference TRBV19 and TRBJ2-2, the full variable domain is DGGITQSPKYLFRKEGQNVTLSCEQNLNHDAMYWYRQDPGQGLRLIYYSQIVNDFQKGDIAEGYSVSREKKESFPLTVTSAQKNPTAFYLCASQDGGARITGELFFGEGSRLTVL.

The chain combines TRBV30 with TRBJ1-1; TRBD1 might be the D (6 bases). V lost 0 bases, J lost 6 bases, and 11 bases lay in between. The CDR3 has 13 residues. The germline CDR1 and CDR2 sequences are GTSNPN and SVGIG (reference sequence). The CDR3, as DNA: TGTGCCTGGAGTGTGGGGGGGCGGGCTGAAGCTTTCTTT. Amino acid sequence: CAWSVGGRAEAFF.